This record looks at one T cell receptor beta chain sequence and its context. Antigen: not known. TCRdb used MiXCR to reprocess the reads, holding one entry per CDR3 protein. The table shows some 560,000 distinct CDR3 sequences, with about 40% occurring only once. This CDR3 is built from 12 residues. Germline lookup yields CDR1 SGHNT and CDR2 YENEEA. Between the trimmed V and J ends, which lost 5 bases and 14 bases, there was a span of 17 bases. The entry originates in a study of T cell repertoires in cytomegalovirus infection. Study findings and constraints: Dominating the ex vivo response were HLA-C-restricted CMV-specific TCR beta clonotypes. The study identified carriers of CMV plus the relevant HLA from cumulative public TCR beta family frequency.

The receptor was isolated from a human donor in good health (CMV status not recorded). Some clones in this sample may be carry-over from other donors' samples. The sequencing used cultured PBMCs, collected from culture after CMV antigen stimulation. This chain connects TRBV11-3 to TRBJ2-3; D remains ambiguous. The CDR3 coding sequence is TGTGCCAGCAGCCGAGACGGGTTGCCCATGTATTTT. This gives the protein CASSRDGLPMYF.